The 28 T cell receptor beta chains reported below all come from one sample, sequenced in a study of early T cells in non-severe SARS-CoV-2 infection. TCRdb recomputed calls from the 5' RACE reads with MiXCR, one row per CDR3 protein. The table shows tens of thousands of distinct CDR3 sequences, with roughly 6.8% occurring only once. The sequencing input was whole blood. The receptors derive from an adult who was a healthcare worker with PCR-confirmed SARS-CoV-2 infection or an uninfected control (not recorded which).

This chain joins TRBV11-3 and TRBJ1-1; 10 bases fit TRBD1. The length of the CDR3 is 15 residues. Germline V gene lookup returns CDR1 SGHNT and CDR2 YENEEA. The J segment lost 4 bases and the V segment lost 6 bases, leaving 8 bases of the junction unmatched. CDR3 nucleotide sequence: TGTGCCAGCAGGAAAGGAAGGACAGGGGGCACTGAAGCTTTCTTT. Translating gives CASRKGRTGGTEAFF. Combining the CDR3 with reference TRBV11-3 and TRBJ1-1 gives the whole variable domain EAGVVQSPRYKIIEKKQPVAFWCNPISGHNTLYWYLQNLGQGPELLIRYENEEAVDDSQLPKDRFSAERLKGVDSTLKIQPAELGDSAVYLCASRKGRTGGTEAFFGQGTRLTVV.

The chain couples TRBV5-1 to TRBJ2-7; TRBD2 matches at 11 bases. The CDR3 totals 15 residues. Trimming removed 4 bases from V and 0 bases from J; junction bases left unmatched: 3. Germline V lookup: CDR1 SGHRS, CDR2 YFSETQ. CDR3 sequence: CASSPLAGGSYEQYF. For the CDR3, the DNA is TGCGCCAGCAGCCCCCTAGCGGGGGGCTCCTACGAGCAGTACTTC.

There are many counts of this clonotype. The V call is TRBV9, the J call TRBJ2-1; possible D gene TRBD1, 5 bases. The CDR3 sequence is 15 residues long. V gave up 4 bases and J gave up 0 bases, with 11 bases separating them. Germline-derived CDR1 and CDR2 are SGDLS and YYNGEE. CDR3 in DNA: TGTGCCAGCAGCCCAGGGTCCAGCTCCTACAATGAGCAGTTCTTC. Translating gives CASSPGSSSYNEQFF.

This clonotype was seen a few times. V usage is TRBV14 and J usage is TRBJ2-1; the D gene is possibly TRBD1 (6 bases). The CDR3 length is 14 residues. Germline CDR1 and CDR2: SGHDN and FVKESK. V shed 0 bases and J shed 11 bases, with 14 bases lying between them. In DNA, the CDR3 is TGTGCCAGCAGCCAAGAAATTTTAACAGGGAAGCAGTTCTTC. The encoded protein is CASSQEILTGKQFF.

This chain links TRBV13 with TRBJ2-7, with D possibly being TRBD2 (6 bases). The V end was cut by 1 base, the J end by 5 bases, with 9 bases between. The germline CDR1 and CDR2 sequences are PRHDT and FYEKMQ (reference sequence). This CDR3 is 13 amino acids long. CDR3 loop: CASSLVGGHEQYF. CDR3 coding DNA: TGTGCCAGCAGCTTAGTGGGGGGTCACGAGCAGTACTTC.

In its sample, this clonotype was seen a few times. The chain is built from TRBV7-6 and TRBJ2-1, with 12 bases identical to TRBD2. The CDR3 contains 16 residues. Per germline, CDR1 SGHVS and CDR2 FNYEAQ. V lost 5 bases and J lost 10; bases outside the gene matches: 12. Written as DNA, the CDR3 is TGTGCCAGCAGCACCAACCTAGCGGGGGGGCCTGGCGAGCAGTTCTTC. Its translation is CASSTNLAGGPGEQFF.

This clonotype was seen only a few times. The chain carries TRBV21-1 and TRBJ1-2. TRBV21-1 counts as a pseudogene. The CDR3 loop spans 13 amino acids. The CDR3 bases are TGTGCCAGCAGCAAAGTGGGTTTTTATGGCTACACCTTC. Amino acids: CASSKVGFYGYTF.

This clonotype was picked up many times. The V gene is TRBV10-1, the J gene TRBJ2-7; tentatively, D is TRBD2 (6 bases). CDR1 is WNHNN and CDR2 is SYGVQD in the germline V gene (reference sequence). The ends were cut back, 2 bases at V and 6 bases at J, with 14 bases in the middle. The CDR3 extends over 14 amino acids. The CDR3 DNA reads as TGCGCCAGCAGTGAGGGCAGGGAGGTAGGCGAGCAGTACTTC. Encoded protein: CASSEGREVGEQYF.

The sample holds many counts of this clonotype. The chain has TRBV6-2 or TRBV6-3 and TRBJ2-3; D remains unclear. Germline CDR1 reads MNHEY; CDR2 reads SVGEGT. V was pared by 5 bases and J by 0 bases, with 6 bases between. The CDR3 runs to 13 residues. CDR3 loop: CASSPGSTDTQYF. The DNA of the CDR3 is TGTGCCAGCAGTCCCGGGAGCACAGATACGCAGTATTTT.

The sample holds many counts of this clonotype. The chain carries TRBV11-2 and TRBJ1-2; possible D gene TRBD1, 5 bases. The CDR3 runs to 14 residues. V shed 6 bases and J shed 8 bases, with 19 bases lying between them. Per germline, CDR1 SGHAT and CDR2 FQNNGV. The chain's CDR3 is CASRDRGRARGYTF. The CDR3 region has the DNA TGTGCCAGCAGGGATCGTGGCAGGGCCCGGGGCTACACCTTC.

This chain connects TRBV6-1 to TRBJ2-7, with a tentative D call TRBD2 (6 bases). Germline-derived CDR1 and CDR2 are MNHNS and SASEGT. The CDR3 contains 15 residues. The V gene lost 1 base and the J gene lost 2 bases, with 12 bases spanning the gap. CDR3 nucleotide sequence: TGTGCCAGCAGTGAAGACCGCGGGGCACCCTACGAGCAGTACTTC. It is translated as CASSEDRGAPYEQYF.

This clonotype was observed many times. The rearrangement links TRBV6-5 to TRBJ2-7, with 11 bases fitting TRBD2. Germline V gene lookup returns CDR1 MNHEY and CDR2 SVGAGI. The CDR3 totals 15 residues. J lost 2 bases, V lost 0 bases, and 0 bases had no gene match. This chain's CDR3 is CASSYSSGGAYEQYF. CDR3 sequence (DNA): TGTGCCAGCAGTTACTCTAGCGGGGGGGCCTACGAGCAGTACTTC.

This clonotype was recorded at least ten times. The CDR3 region has the DNA TGTGCCAGCAGCGGCCGTACAGATACGCAGTATTTT. Its protein is CASSGRTDTQYF. The chain carries TRBV7-6 and TRBJ2-3; D is ambiguous. The CDR3 is 12 amino acids. Germline V gives CDR1 SGHVS, CDR2 FNYEAQ. V lost 5 bases to trimming and J lost 3 bases, with 6 bases between them. Complete variable domain (other parts from reference TRBV7-6 and TRBJ2-3): GAGVSQSPRYKVTKRGQDVALRCDPISGHVSLYWYRQALGQGPEFLTYFNYEAQQDKSGLPNDRFSAERPEGSISTLTIQRTEQRDSAMYRCASSGRTDTQYFGPGTRLTVL.

This clonotype was counted a few times. The chain is built from TRBV7-2 and TRBJ2-3; D is unclear. This CDR3 region has 13 residues. V was clipped by 5 bases and J by 2 bases, with 8 bases between them. Per germline, CDR1 SGHTA and CDR2 FQGNSA. CDR3 protein: CASSQTPTDTQYF. The CDR3 DNA follows: TGTGCCAGCAGCCAGACCCCCACAGATACGCAGTATTTT.

The rearrangement joins TRBV19 to TRBJ1-5, with a weak D call TRBD1 (5 bases). V was clipped by 5 bases and J by 6 bases, with 17 bases between them. The CDR3 runs 15 residues. The germline V gene has CDR1 LNHDA and CDR2 SQIVND (reference sequence). The DNA of the CDR3 is TGTGCCAGTAGTTTGTCAGGGCTTTCGAGTCAGCCCCAGCATTTT. Translation gives CASSLSGLSSQPQHF. Looking up the rest from reference TRBV19 and TRBJ1-5 gives the full variable domain: DGGITQSPKYLFRKEGQNVTLSCEQNLNHDAMYWYRQDPGQGLRLIYYSQIVNDFQKGDIAEGYSVSREKKESFPLTVTSAQKNPTAFYLCASSLSGLSSQPQHFGDGTRLSIL.

This clonotype was counted many times. The rearrangement joins TRBV6-1 to TRBJ1-5; 8 bases agree with TRBD1. V lost 6 bases to trimming and J lost 5 bases; unmatched junction nucleotides: 6. There are 14 residues in the CDR3. The germline V gene encodes CDR1 MNHNS and CDR2 SASEGT. This CDR3 is CASSTTGGDQPQHF. CDR3 DNA: TGTGCCAGCAGCACCACAGGGGGGGATCAGCCCCAGCATTTT.

This clonotype was observed a handful of times. The chain joins TRBV20-1 to TRBJ1-2; no firm D call. V was shortened by 2 bases and J by 6 bases, with 7 bases between the two germline ends. Germline CDR1 and CDR2: DFQATT and SNEGSKA (reference sequence). The CDR3 covers 11 residues. The CDR3 region has the DNA TGCAGTGCTAGACCGCGTCATGGCTACACCTTC. Protein: CSARPRHGYTF.

At least ten counts were recorded for this clonotype. V is TRBV4-3 and J is TRBJ1-1; D remains unclear. The V gene's germline CDR1 is LGHNA and CDR2 YSLEER. V lost 0 bases, J lost 0 bases, and 14 bases lay in between. The CDR3 length is 17 residues. The DNA for the CDR3 is TGCGCCAGCAGCCAAGATCGGGCGAAGCTACTGAACACTGAAGCTTTCTTT. Its protein is CASSQDRAKLLNTEAFF.

This clonotype has ten or more counts. The chain recombines TRBV6-1 with TRBJ1-5; D unresolved. The CDR3 is 11 amino acids. Between the trimmed V and J ends, which lost 3 bases and 5 bases, there was a span of 2 bases. The germline V gene has CDR1 MNHNS and CDR2 SASEGT. CDR3 sequence (DNA): TGTGCCAGCAGTGACCATCAGCCCCAGCATTTT. This gives the protein CASSDHQPQHF.

There are many counts of this clonotype. V gene TRBV5-7 combines with J gene TRBJ2-3; D is unclear. TRBV5-7 is designated an ORF whose function remains uncertain. The CDR3 is made up of 15 amino acids. The V gene lost 2 bases and the J gene lost 1 base, with 11 bases spanning the gap. CDR3 DNA sequence: TGTGCCAGCAGCTTTTGGGCCCCTGGCACAGATACGCAGTATTTT. This translates into CASSFWAPGTDTQYF.

This clonotype showed up many times. The V gene is TRBV6-5, the J gene TRBJ2-7; 8 nucleotides agree with TRBD1. From germline, CDR1 is MNHEY and CDR2 SVGAGI. V shed 5 bases and J 7 bases; nucleotides not matched to a gene: 7. The CDR3 runs 13 residues. The CDR3 bases are TGTGCCAGCAGTAAGGACAGGGTCGGTGAGCAGTACTTC. The encoded protein is CASSKDRVGEQYF.

The table lists this clonotype with many counts. The genes are TRBV2 and TRBJ2-7; D is unresolved. Trimming removed 6 bases at V and 2 bases at J, with 2 bases between. The CDR3 is 10 amino acids. The germline V gene encodes CDR1 SNHLY and CDR2 FYNNEI. CDR3 loop: CASSTYEQYF. The CDR3 nucleotides read TGTGCCAGCAGCACCTACGAGCAGTACTTC.

This clonotype occurred many times. The J gene is TRBJ2-1, the V gene TRBV2; D might be TRBD1 (7 bases). CDR1 is SNHLY, CDR2 FYNNEI, per germline. This CDR3 has 15 amino acids. Deletions cut 8 bases from V and 2 bases from J, with 16 bases between. As DNA, the CDR3 is TGTGCCAGCTCTTCGACAGGGAGGACCTACAATGAGCAGTTCTTC. Amino acids: CASSSTGRTYNEQFF.

In this sample, this clonotype turned up many times. This chain uses TRBV29-1 with TRBJ2-5; D ambiguous. V gave up 0 bases and J gave up 0 bases, with 11 bases separating them. The germline CDR1 and CDR2 sequences are SQVTM and ANQGSEA. CDR3 length: 15 residues. CDR3 sequence (DNA): TGCAGCGTTGAAGATCTAGGAGAATACCAAGAGACCCAGTACTTC. Protein product: CSVEDLGEYQETQYF.

This clonotype was recorded at least ten times. The chain couples TRBV6-2 or TRBV6-3 to TRBJ2-3; TRBD1 or TRBD2 may be the D gene (6 bases each). V lost 3 bases to trimming and J lost 2 bases, with 15 bases between them. The length of the CDR3 is 16 residues. Germline-derived CDR1 and CDR2 are MNHEY and SVGEGT. The CDR3 sequence: CASSYHGGRPTDTQYF. The DNA for the CDR3 is TGTGCCAGCAGTTATCACGGGGGCCGCCCCACAGATACGCAGTATTTT.

This clonotype appeared a few times. The chain couples TRBV11-3 to TRBJ2-7, with D perhaps TRBD1 or TRBD2 (5 bases each). Per the germline V gene, CDR1 is SGHNT and CDR2 is YENEEA. CDR3 length: 14 residues. V lost 1 base and J lost 5, with 12 bases in between. The DNA for the CDR3 is TGTGCCAGCAGCTTAGGAGACGGGGACGACGAGCAGTACTTC. It specifies CASSLGDGDDEQYF.

The chain recombines TRBV5-1 with TRBJ2-7; 8 bases agree with TRBD1. Germline values: CDR1 SGHRS, CDR2 YFSETQ. The CDR3 totals 13 residues. Losses at the gene ends were 7 bases for V and 5 bases for J; bases not matched to a gene: 8. The CDR3 region has the DNA TGCGCCAGCGGGAACAGGGGGGTGCACGAGCAGTACTTC. Amino acid sequence: CASGNRGVHEQYF.

This clonotype was counted at least ten times. V gene TRBV4-3 combines with J gene TRBJ2-3; D is ambiguous. Germline CDR1 and CDR2: LGHNA and YSLEER. The V end lost 0 bases, the J end lost 1 base, and 14 bases lay between the germline ends. The CDR3 is 17 amino acids. CDR3 nucleotides: TGCGCCAGCAGCCAAGACGTCTTTACCTCTGGCACAGATACGCAGTATTTT. This codes for CASSQDVFTSGTDTQYF.